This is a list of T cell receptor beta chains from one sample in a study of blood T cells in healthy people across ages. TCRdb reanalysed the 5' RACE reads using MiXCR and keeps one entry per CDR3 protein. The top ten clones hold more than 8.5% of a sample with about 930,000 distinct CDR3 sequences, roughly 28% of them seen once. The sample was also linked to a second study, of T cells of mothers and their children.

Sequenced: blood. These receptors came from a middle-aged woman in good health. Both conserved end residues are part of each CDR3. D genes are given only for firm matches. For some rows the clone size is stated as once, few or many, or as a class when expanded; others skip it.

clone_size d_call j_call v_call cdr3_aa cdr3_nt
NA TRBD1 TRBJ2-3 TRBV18 CASSPLEPGQIYTDTQYF TGTGCCAGCTCACCTCTAGAACCGGGACAGATTTACACAGATACGCAGTATTTT
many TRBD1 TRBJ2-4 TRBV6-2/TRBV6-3 CASTRGQGAKNIQYF TGTGCCAGCACCCGAGGACAGGGGGCCAAAAACATTCAGTACTTC
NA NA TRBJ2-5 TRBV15 CAASRDLDILHPGQYF TGTGCCGCCAGCAGAGATCTGGACATCCTTCACCCTGGGCAGTACTTC
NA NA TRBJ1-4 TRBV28 CASSGYKGSLFF TGTGCCAGCAGTGGATACAAAGGGTCACTGTTTTTT
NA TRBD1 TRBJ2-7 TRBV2 CASRPALRQGAPYEQYF TGTGCCAGCAGACCGGCTCTTCGACAGGGAGCCCCCTACGAGCAGTACTTC
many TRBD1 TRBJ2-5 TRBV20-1 CSARDPGQGGETQYF TGCAGTGCTAGAGACCCGGGACAGGGGGGCGAGACCCAGTACTTC
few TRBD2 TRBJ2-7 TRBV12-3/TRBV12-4 CASSLGSGGINEQYF TGTGCCAGCAGTTTGGGTAGCGGGGGTATCAACGAGCAGTACTTC
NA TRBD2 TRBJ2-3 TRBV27 CASSSVSGKSLYF TGTGCCAGCAGTTCCGTGAGCGGGAAGTCTCTGTATTTT
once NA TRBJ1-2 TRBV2 CASRVLRGEGYTF TGTGCCAGCAGGGTATTGAGGGGGGAGGGCTACACCTTC
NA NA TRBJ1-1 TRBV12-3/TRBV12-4 CASSLMWGEAFF TGTGCCAGCAGTTTAATGTGGGGGGAAGCTTTCTTT
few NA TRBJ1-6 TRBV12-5 CASGLDFNSPLHF TGTGCTAGTGGTTTGGACTTTAATTCACCCCTCCACTTT
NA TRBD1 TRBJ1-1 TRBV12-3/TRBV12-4 CASSSWTGRVTEAFF TGTGCCAGCAGTTCTTGGACAGGGAGAGTTACTGAAGCTTTCTTT
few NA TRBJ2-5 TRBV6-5 CASTPSGSPGETQYF TGTGCCAGCACTCCCTCAGGGAGCCCTGGTGAGACCCAGTACTTC
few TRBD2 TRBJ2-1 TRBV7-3 CASSLTGGGISYNEQFF TGTGCCAGCAGCTTAACGGGCGGGGGGATCTCCTACAATGAGCAGTTCTTC
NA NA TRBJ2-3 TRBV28 CAGSSRQSITVDTQYF TGTGCCGGCAGTTCCAGACAGTCCATAACAGTAGATACGCAGTATTTT
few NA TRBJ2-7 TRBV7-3 CASSLKGGNYEQYF TGTGCCAGCAGCTTAAAGGGGGGTAACTACGAGCAGTACTTC
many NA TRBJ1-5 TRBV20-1 CSARDPQGTSNQPQHF TGCAGTGCTAGAGATCCGCAGGGAACTAGCAATCAGCCCCAGCATTTT
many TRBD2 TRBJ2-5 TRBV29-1 CSVENIGGLANYQETQYF TGCAGCGTTGAAAACATCGGGGGACTAGCGAATTACCAAGAGACCCAGTACTTC
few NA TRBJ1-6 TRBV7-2 CASSSGADDHLHF TGTGCCAGCAGCTCCGGGGCAGACGACCACCTCCACTTT
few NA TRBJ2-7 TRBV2 CASRGGVRPYEQYF TGTGCCAGCAGGGGCGGGGTGAGGCCCTACGAGCAGTACTTC
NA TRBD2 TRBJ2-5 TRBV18 CASSRLAGDQETQYF TGTGCCAGCTCTAGACTAGCGGGGGACCAAGAGACCCAGTACTTC
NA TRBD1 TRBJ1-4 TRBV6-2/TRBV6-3 CASRTPGQPTTNEKLFF TGTGCCAGCAGAACGCCGGGACAGCCGACAACTAATGAAAAACTGTTTTTT
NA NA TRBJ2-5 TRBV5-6 CASSLDPQGRQETQYF TGTGCCAGCAGCTTGGATCCGCAGGGAAGGCAAGAGACCCAGTACTTC
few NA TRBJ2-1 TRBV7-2 CASSLTRDLLAYNEQFF TGTGCCAGCAGCTTGACTAGGGATCTATTAGCCTACAATGAGCAGTTCTTC
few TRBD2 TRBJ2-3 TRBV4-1 CASSQPTSGASTDTQYF TGCGCCAGCAGCCAGCCCACTAGCGGGGCTAGCACAGATACGCAGTATTTT
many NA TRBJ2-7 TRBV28 CASSLGWGQSEQYF TGTGCCAGCAGTTTAGGATGGGGGCAGAGCGAGCAGTACTTC
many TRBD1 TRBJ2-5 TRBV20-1 CSARGTGSSLQETQYF TGCAGTGCTAGAGGGACAGGGTCTAGTCTCCAGGAGACCCAGTACTTC
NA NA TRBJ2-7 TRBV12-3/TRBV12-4 CASTSGGRNYEQYF TGTGCCAGCACCTCCGGTGGGAGAAACTACGAGCAGTACTTC
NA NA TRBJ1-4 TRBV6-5 CASSYAGAGNEKPFF TGTGCCAGCAGTTACGCGGGGGCGGGTAATGAAAAACCGTTTTTT
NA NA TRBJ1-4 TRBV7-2 CASTSWGEKLFF TGTGCCAGCACCTCCTGGGGGGAAAAACTGTTTTTT
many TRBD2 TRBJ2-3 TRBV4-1 CASSQEDAGGEDTQYF TGCGCCAGCAGCCAAGAGGACGCGGGGGGCGAGGATACGCAGTATTTT
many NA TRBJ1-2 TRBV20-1 CSAKTPDIYGYTF TGCAGTGCTAAGACCCCGGACATCTATGGCTACACCTTC
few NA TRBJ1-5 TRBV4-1 CASSQIGLQPQHF TGCGCCAGCAGCCAGATCGGGCTACAGCCCCAGCATTTT
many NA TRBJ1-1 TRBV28 CASSLLGSLNTEAFF TGTGCCAGCAGTTTATTGGGCAGTTTGAACACTGAAGCTTTCTTT
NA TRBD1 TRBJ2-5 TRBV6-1 CASTPDRGHETQYF TGTGCCAGCACCCCGGACAGGGGGCACGAGACCCAGTACTTC
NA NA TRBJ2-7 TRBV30 CAWSDTTPFGEQYF TGTGCCTGGAGTGACACCACCCCGTTTGGCGAGCAGTACTTC
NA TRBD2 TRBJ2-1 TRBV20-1 CSARTSGHNEQFF TGCAGTGCTAGGACTAGCGGCCACAATGAGCAGTTCTTC
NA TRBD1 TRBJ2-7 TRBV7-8 CASSGIGGCYEQYF TGTGCCAGCAGCGGGATAGGGGGCTGCTACGAGCAGTACTTC
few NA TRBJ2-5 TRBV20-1 CSASSPGYTLETQYF TGCAGTGCTAGTTCCCCTGGATACACACTCGAGACCCAGTACTTC
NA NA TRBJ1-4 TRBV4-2 CASSQDPSLGGDEKRFF TGTGCCAGCAGCCAAGATCCTTCATTAGGGGGAGACGAAAAACGGTTTTTT
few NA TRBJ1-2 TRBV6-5 CASSYRGGGYGYTF TGTGCCAGCAGTTATCGTGGAGGGGGCTATGGCTACACCTTC
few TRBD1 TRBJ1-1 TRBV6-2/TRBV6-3 CASSPGTGGRYTEAFF TGTGCCAGCAGTCCCGGGACAGGAGGGAGGTACACTGAAGCTTTCTTT
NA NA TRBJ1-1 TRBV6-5 CASSYMGSTEAFF TGTGCCAGCAGTTACATGGGCAGCACTGAAGCTTTCTTT
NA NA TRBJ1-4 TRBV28 CASSAYLNPNEKLFF TGTGCCAGCAGTGCCTACCTCAACCCGAATGAAAAACTGTTTTTT
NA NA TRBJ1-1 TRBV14 CASSQAVTLSPGEAFF TGTGCCAGCAGCCAAGCAGTAACCCTATCCCCTGGTGAAGCTTTCTTT
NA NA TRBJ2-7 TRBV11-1 CASSSLNSDEQYF TGTGCCAGCAGCTCCCTGAACTCGGATGAGCAGTACTTC
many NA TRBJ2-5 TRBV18 CASSPPQETQYF TGTGCCAGCTCACCCCCGCAAGAGACCCAGTACTTC
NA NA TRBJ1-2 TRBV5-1 CTSSSVGGYTF TGCACCAGCAGCAGCGTGGGGGGCTACACCTTC
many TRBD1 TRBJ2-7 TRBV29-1 CSVEGWDREQYF TGCAGCGTTGAAGGTTGGGACAGGGAGCAGTACTTC